These 4 T cell receptor beta chains were sequenced from one sample in a study of technical replicates of blood from a few donors (dated by TCRdb to between 2016 and 2019). The method was the immunoSEQ multiplex PCR assay. TCRdb's version of the immuneACCESS table is confined to in-frame rearrangements and falls short of the full clone set. An unresolved V gene accounts for under half of the shortfall where checked; the remainder is of unknown origin. Here the sample has about 68,000 clones; about 97% occur a single time. The ten biggest clones cover 0.25% to 0.3% of the sample. Sequenced: T cells isolated from PBMCs. Receptors originate from a human donor in good health.

CDR3: CASSPRGPSTDTQYF. The CDR3 coding sequence is TGTGCCAGCAGCCCCAGGGGGCCTAGCACAGATACGCAGTATTTT. The gene calls are TRBV9 and TRBJ2-3, with 8 positions matching TRBD1. Germline trimming cut 4 bases from V and 0 bases from J; bases unmatched to any gene: 4. Germline V gives CDR1 SGDLS, CDR2 YYNGEE. The CDR3 sequence is 15 residues long.

This chain links TRBV6-5 with TRBJ2-7; 7 bases are shared with TRBD2. Germline V CDR1 and CDR2: MNHEY, SVGAGI. With V trimmed by 6 bases and J by 5 bases, 7 bases remained unmatched. This CDR3 has 13 residues. The CDR3 DNA reads TGTGCCAGCAGACACGGGGGGTATAACGAGCAGTACTTC. Residues: CASRHGGYNEQYF.

This sequence joins TRBV12-5 and TRBJ2-3, with TRBD1 matching 7 bases. This CDR3 has 14 amino acids. Germline assignment: CDR1 LGHNT and CDR2 FRNRAP. Trimming at V came to 9 bases and at J to 4 bases, leaving 10 bases not matched to a gene. The CDR3 is CARADRVSPDTQYF. The CDR3 nucleotides are TGTGCTAGGGCCGACAGGGTATCGCCAGATACGCAGTATTTT.

This clone appeared a single time. The chain couples TRBV6-5 to TRBJ2-2; D gene ambiguous. Trimming removed 7 bases at V and 6 bases at J, with 9 bases between. Germline CDR1 and CDR2: MNHEY and SVGAGI. CDR3 length: 12 residues. This chain's CDR3 is CASTSTAGELFF. The CDR3 bases are TGTGCCAGCACATCAACGGCCGGGGAGCTGTTTTTT.